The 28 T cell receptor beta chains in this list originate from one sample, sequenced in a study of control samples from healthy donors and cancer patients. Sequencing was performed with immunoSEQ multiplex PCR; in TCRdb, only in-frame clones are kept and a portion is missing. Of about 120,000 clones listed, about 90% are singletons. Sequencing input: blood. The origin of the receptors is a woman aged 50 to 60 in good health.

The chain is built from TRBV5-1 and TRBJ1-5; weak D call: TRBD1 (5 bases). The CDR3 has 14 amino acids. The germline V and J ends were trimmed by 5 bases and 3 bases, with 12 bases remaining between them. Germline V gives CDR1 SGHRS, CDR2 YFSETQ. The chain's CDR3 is CASSLEGNNQPQHF. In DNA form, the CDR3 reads TGCGCCAGCAGTCTGGAGGGGAACAATCAGCCCCAGCATTTT.

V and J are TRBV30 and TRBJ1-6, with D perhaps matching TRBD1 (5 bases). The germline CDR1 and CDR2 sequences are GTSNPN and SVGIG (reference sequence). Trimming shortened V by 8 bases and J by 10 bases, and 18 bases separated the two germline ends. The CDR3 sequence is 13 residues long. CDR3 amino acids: CAGSREEGSPLHF. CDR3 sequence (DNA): TGTGCCGGATCTCGGGAGGAGGGGTCACCCCTCCACTTT.

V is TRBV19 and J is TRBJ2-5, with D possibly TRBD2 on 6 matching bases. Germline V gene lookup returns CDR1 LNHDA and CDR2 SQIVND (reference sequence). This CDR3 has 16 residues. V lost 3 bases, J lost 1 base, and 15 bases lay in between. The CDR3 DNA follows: TGTGCCAGTAGTATTGGAGGGGTCAAATTCCAAGAGACCCAGTACTTC. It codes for CASSIGGVKFQETQYF.

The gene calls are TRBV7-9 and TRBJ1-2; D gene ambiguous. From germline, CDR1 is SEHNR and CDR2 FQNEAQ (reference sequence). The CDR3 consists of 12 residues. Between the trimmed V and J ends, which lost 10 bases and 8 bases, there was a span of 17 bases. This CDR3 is CAILGSPNGYTF. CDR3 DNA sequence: TGTGCCATCCTAGGGAGCCCTAACGGCTACACCTTC.

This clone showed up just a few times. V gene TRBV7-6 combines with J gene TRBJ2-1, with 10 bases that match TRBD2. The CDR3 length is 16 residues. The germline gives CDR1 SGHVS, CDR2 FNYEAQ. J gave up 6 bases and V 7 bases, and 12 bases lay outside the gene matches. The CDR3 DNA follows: TGTGCCAGCACTTCAGGGGAGGGACTAGCGCGCAATGAGCAGTTCTTC. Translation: CASTSGEGLARNEQFF.

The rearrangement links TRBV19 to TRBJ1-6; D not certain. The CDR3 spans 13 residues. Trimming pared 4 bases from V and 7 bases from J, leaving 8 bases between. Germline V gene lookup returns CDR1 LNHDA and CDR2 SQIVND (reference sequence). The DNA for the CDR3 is TGTGCCAGTAGTAAAAGCACGAATTCACCCCTCCACTTT. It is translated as CASSKSTNSPLHF.

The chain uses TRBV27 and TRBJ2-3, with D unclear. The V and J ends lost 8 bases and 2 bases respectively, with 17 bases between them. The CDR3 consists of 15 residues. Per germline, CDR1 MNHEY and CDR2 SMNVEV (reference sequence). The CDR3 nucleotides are TGTGCCAGCCGACCAGGCGGCTCCAACACAGATACGCAGTATTTT. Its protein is CASRPGGSNTDTQYF.

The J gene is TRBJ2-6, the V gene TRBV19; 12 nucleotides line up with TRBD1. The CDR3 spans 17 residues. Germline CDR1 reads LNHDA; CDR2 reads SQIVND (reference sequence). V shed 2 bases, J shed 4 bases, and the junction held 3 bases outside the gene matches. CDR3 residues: CASSIRDRGLGANVLTF. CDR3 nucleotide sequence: TGTGCCAGTAGTATAAGGGACAGGGGGCTGGGGGCCAACGTCCTGACTTTC.

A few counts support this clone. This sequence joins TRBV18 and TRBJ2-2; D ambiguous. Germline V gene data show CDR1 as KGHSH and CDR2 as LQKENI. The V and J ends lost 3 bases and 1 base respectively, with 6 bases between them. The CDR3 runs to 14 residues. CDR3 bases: TGTGCCAGCTCACCCCAGCAGAACACCGGGGAGCTGTTTTTT. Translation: CASSPQQNTGELFF. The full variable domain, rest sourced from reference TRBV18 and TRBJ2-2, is NAGVMQNPRHLVRRRGQEARLRCSPMKGHSHVYWYRQLPEEGLKFMVYLQKENIIDESGMPKERFSAEFPKEGPSILRIQQVVRGDSAAYFCASSPQQNTGELFFGEGSRLTVL.

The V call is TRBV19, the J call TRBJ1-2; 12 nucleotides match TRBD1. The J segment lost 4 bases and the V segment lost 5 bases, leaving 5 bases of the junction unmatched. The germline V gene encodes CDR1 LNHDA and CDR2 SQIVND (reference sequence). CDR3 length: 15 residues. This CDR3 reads CASSQGQGAGYGYTF. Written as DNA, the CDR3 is TGTGCCAGTAGTCAGGGACAGGGGGCCGGCTATGGCTACACCTTC.

CDR3 sequence (DNA): TGTGCCAGCAGTGAGGGTGGAAACACCATATATTTT. Protein: CASSEGGNTIYF. The chain uses TRBV2 and TRBJ1-3; D ambiguous. The CDR3 consists of 12 residues. With 3 bases removed from V and 3 bases from J, the gap between germline ends came to 3 bases. Germline values: CDR1 SNHLY, CDR2 FYNNEI.

Written as DNA, the CDR3 is TGTGCCAGCAGACCGGGACAGGGGGCCTATAATTCACCCCTCCACTTT. It is translated as CASRPGQGAYNSPLHF. V gene TRBV6-7 combines with J gene TRBJ1-6, with TRBD1 matching 11 bases. TRBV6-7 is annotated as an ORF whose role is uncertain. V dropped 6 bases and J dropped 2; count of bases not matched to a gene: 3. This CDR3 comprises 16 residues.

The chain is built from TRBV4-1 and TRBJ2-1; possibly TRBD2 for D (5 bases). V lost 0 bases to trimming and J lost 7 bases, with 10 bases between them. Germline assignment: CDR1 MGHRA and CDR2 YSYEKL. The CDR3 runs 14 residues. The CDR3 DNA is TGCGCCAGCAGCCAAGAGGGGAGAGAGAATGAGCAGTTCTTC. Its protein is CASSQEGRENEQFF.

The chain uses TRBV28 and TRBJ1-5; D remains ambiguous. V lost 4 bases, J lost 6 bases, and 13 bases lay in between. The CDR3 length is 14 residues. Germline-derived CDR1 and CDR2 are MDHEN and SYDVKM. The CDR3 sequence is CASSYPRDSQPQHF. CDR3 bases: TGTGCCAGCAGTTATCCCCGGGATAGTCAGCCCCAGCATTTT.

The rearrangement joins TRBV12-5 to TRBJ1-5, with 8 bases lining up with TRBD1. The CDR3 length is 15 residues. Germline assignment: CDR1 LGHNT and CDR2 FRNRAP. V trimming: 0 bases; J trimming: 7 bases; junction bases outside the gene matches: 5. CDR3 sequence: CASGLVDRGRQPQHF. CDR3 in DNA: TGTGCTAGTGGTTTGGTAGACAGGGGCCGGCAGCCCCAGCATTTT.

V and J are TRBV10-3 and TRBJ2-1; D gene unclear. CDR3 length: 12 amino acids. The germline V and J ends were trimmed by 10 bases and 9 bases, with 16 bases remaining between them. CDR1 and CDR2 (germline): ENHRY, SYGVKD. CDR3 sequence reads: CATTSALFEQFF. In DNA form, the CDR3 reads TGTGCCACCACCTCTGCCCTTTTTGAGCAGTTCTTC.

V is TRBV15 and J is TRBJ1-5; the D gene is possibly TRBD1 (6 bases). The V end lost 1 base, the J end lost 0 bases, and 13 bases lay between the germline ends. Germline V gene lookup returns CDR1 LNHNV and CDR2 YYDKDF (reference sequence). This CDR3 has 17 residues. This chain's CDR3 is CATSRGLNRDSNQPQHF. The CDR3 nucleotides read TGTGCCACCAGCAGAGGCTTGAACAGGGATAGCAATCAGCCCCAGCATTTT.

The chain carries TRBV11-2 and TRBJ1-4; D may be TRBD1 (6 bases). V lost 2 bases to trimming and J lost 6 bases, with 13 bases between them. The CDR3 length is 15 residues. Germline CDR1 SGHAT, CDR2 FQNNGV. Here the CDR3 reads CASSLSRGLDEKLFF. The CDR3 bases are TGTGCCAGCAGCTTATCGCGGGGGCTAGATGAAAAACTGTTTTTT.

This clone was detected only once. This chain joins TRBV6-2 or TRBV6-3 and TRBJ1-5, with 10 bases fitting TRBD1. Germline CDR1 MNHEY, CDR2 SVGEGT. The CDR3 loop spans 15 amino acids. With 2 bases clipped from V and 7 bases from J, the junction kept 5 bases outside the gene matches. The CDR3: CASSYPDRGDQPQHF. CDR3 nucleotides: TGTGCCAGCAGTTACCCGGACAGGGGGGACCAGCCCCAGCATTTT.

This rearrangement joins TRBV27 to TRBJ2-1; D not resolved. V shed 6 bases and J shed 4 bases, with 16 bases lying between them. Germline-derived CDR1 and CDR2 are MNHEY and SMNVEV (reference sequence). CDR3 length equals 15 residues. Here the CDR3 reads CASRNGVKGYNEQFF. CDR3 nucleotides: TGTGCCAGCAGGAATGGCGTAAAAGGGTACAATGAGCAGTTCTTC.

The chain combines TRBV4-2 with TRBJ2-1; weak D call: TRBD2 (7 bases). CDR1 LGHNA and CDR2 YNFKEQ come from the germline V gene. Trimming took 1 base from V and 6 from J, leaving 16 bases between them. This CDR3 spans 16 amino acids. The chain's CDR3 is CASSQVGGGPSNEQFF. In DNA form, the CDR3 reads TGTGCCAGCAGCCAAGTAGGCGGGGGCCCCTCCAATGAGCAGTTCTTC.

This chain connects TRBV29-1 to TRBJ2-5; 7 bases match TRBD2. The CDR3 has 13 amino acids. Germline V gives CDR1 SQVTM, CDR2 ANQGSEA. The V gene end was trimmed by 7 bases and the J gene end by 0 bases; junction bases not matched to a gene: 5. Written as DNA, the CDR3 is TGCAGCGCTTCCGGGACTAACCAAGAGACCCAGTACTTC. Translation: CSASGTNQETQYF.

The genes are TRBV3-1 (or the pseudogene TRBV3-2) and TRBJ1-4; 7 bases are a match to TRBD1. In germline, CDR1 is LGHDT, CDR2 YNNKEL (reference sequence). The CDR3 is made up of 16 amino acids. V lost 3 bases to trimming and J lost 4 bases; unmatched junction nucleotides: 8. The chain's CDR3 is CASSQYRDSVNEKLFF. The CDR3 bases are TGTGCCAGCAGCCAGTACCGGGACAGCGTTAATGAAAAACTGTTTTTT.

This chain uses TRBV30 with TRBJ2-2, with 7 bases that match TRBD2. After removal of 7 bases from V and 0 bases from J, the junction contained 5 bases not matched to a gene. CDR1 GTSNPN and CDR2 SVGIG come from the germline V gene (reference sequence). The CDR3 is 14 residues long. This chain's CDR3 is CASLAGSNTGELFF. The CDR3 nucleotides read TGTGCCTCTTTAGCGGGCTCGAACACCGGGGAGCTGTTTTTT.

The CDR3 nucleotides are TGTGCCCCCGCCCAGACCGTTCTTAATCAGCCCCAGCATTTT. As protein: CAPAQTVLNQPQHF. The V gene is TRBV24-1, the J gene TRBJ1-5; D unclear. Germline lookup yields CDR1 KGHDR and CDR2 SFDVKD. V was pared by 12 bases and J by 4 bases, with 18 bases between. The CDR3 totals 14 residues.

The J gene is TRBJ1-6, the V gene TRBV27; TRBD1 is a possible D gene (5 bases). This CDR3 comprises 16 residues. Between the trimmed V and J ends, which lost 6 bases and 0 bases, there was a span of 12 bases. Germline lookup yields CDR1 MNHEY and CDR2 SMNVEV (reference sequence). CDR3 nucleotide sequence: TGTGCCAGCAGGGAAGCAGGGAGCTCCTATAATTCACCCCTCCACTTT. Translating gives CASREAGSSYNSPLHF.

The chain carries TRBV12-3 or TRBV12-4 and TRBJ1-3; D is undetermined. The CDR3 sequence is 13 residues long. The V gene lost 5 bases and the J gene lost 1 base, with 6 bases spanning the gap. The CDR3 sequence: CASSMGSGNTIYF. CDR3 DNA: TGTGCCAGCAGTATGGGTTCTGGAAACACCATATATTTT.

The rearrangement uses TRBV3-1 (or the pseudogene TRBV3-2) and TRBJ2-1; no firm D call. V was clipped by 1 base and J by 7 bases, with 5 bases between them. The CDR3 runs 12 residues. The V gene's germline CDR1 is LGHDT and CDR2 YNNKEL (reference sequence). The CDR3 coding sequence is TGTGCCAGCAGCCAAGCAGGAAATGAGCAGTTCTTC. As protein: CASSQAGNEQFF.